This TCR beta chain was identified in a study of tumor-infiltrating lymphocytes in primary liver carcinoma. For this clonotype: At one end, the junction sequence differs from germline, possibly due to a read error.

CDR1 and CDR2 from the germline V gene are SGHDN and FVKESK. The CDR3 contains 16 residues. The investigators made TCR beta cDNA from about 510 ng total RNA, using a constant-region primer. Construction of TCR beta libraries relied on three successive nested multiplex PCR rounds employing slightly modified ARM-PCR. Both of the initial two PCR rounds ran for roughly 10 cycles and employed TRBV1-TRBV30 forward primers alongside a C-beta reverse primer. TCRdb reprocessed the multiplex PCR reads via MiXCR and lists one record per CDR3 protein. The sample lists fewer than 250,000 distinct CDR3 sequences; around four fifths were seen once. Without any cell sorting, about 19-32 mg of bulk tissue yielded co-extracted RNA and DNA.

The chain joins TRBV14 to TRBJ2-6, with D possibly called TRBD1 or TRBD2 (5 bases each). The source of this sequence is a man aged 35 to 55 with primary liver carcinoma and hepatitis B virus infection. Sequencing used tumor tissue from primary liver carcinoma. The CDR3 sequence is CARSSTQTGHANVLTF. The DNA for the CDR3 is TGTGCCAGAAGCTCCACCCAGACGGGGCACGCCAATGTCCTGACTTTC.